This is a list of T cell receptor beta chains from one sample in a study of identical twins. One entry per CDR3 protein, called by TCRdb with MiXCR from the 5' RACE reads. This table holds fewer than 450,000 distinct CDR3 sequences, about 9% found once. Sequencing used naive T cells sorted from blood. The receptor set was obtained from a woman aged 45-60 years in good health. The conserved cysteine and the conserved F or W are not part of the CDR3 here. D genes are given only for firm matches. A row's size may be missing; if present it is once, few, many or a size class.

j_call d_call clone_size v_call cdr3_aa
TRBJ2-5 - - TRBV18 ASSPRDYGVPETQY
TRBJ2-1 - - TRBV7-9 ASSLVRTYNEQF
TRBJ2-1 TRBD2 many TRBV20-1 SARAGGLGHSNEQF
TRBJ2-7 - - TRBV29-1 SVTSGQAGGEQY
TRBJ2-7 - few TRBV10-3 AISESRTPFDEQY
TRBJ2-5 - - TRBV14 ASSQAPRGGYQETQY
TRBJ1-5 - many TRBV12-3/TRBV12-4 ASSLGQRHQPQH
TRBJ1-2 - - TRBV11-2 ASSLETVGGYT
TRBJ2-1 TRBD2 - TRBV12-3/TRBV12-4 ASRSLAGVAYNEQF
TRBJ2-5 TRBD2 few TRBV5-1 ASSYWVLAAQETQY
TRBJ2-5 - few TRBV18 ASSPNSGTRQETQY
TRBJ2-7 - - TRBV4-1 ASSQDRTSSYEQY
TRBJ1-1 - - TRBV4-2 ASSPVGGVNTEAF
TRBJ1-1 - many TRBV11-2 ASSRKTGGGNTEAF
TRBJ2-2 - - TRBV14 ASSQVRTVNTGELF
TRBJ2-2 - - TRBV24-1 ATSETGDTGELF
TRBJ2-2 TRBD2 once TRBV4-1 ASSQEGGTSGRNPNTGELF
TRBJ1-1 - - TRBV7-2 ASSLSQGTFIAF
TRBJ2-1 - many TRBV29-1 SYQRLDAYNEQF
TRBJ2-1 TRBD2 many TRBV10-3 AISLISGDDNEQF
TRBJ2-3 TRBD2 few TRBV12-3/TRBV12-4 ASRLAGEGDTQY
TRBJ2-2 - - TRBV29-1 SVDVARGGNGELF
TRBJ2-7 - - TRBV29-1 SVEPPWGGEQY
TRBJ1-1 - few TRBV5-6 ASRGKVNTEAF
TRBJ1-6 TRBD1 few TRBV12-5 ASGPWDSPIVNSPLH
TRBJ2-5 TRBD2 - TRBV28 ASSRLAGVETQY
TRBJ2-7 TRBD1 few TRBV5-1 ASSLSGTGGGEQY
TRBJ2-7 TRBD1 few TRBV12-3/TRBV12-4 ASSPRDRAWYEQY
TRBJ2-3 - many TRBV7-9 ASSLGSDTDTQY
TRBJ2-3 TRBD1 many TRBV29-1 SVVGTVTDTQY
TRBJ2-6 - few TRBV20-1 SATSGLAGANVLT
TRBJ2-7 - many TRBV20-1 SARSPGSYEQY
TRBJ2-7 - many TRBV5-1 ASSLEAKSYEQY